The 15 T cell receptor beta chains below were found in one sample sequenced in a study of radiation and T cells in renal cell carcinoma. The protocol was immunoSEQ multiplex PCR, while the TCRdb copy is restricted to in-frame clones and leaves out a portion. The sample records roughly 160,000 clones, 88% being singletons. Time point given: blood 4 weeks post-SBRT, at nephrectomy. Treatment in this sample: 15 Gy SBRT to primary tumor, nephrectomy 4 weeks later. The specimen comprised blood, sampled from a patient whose treatment included radiotherapy and nephrectomy. The source of these receptors is a woman aged 50 to 60 with renal cell carcinoma.

This clone was counted between two and nine times. In DNA, the CDR3 is TGTGCCATCAGTGAGTCTACCGGCGGGGACACAGATACGCAGTATTTT. Protein sequence: CAISESTGGDTDTQYF. This rearrangement joins TRBV10-3 to TRBJ2-3; D might be TRBD2 (6 bases). V shed 0 bases and J shed 2 bases, with 12 bases lying between them. Germline V gene lookup returns CDR1 ENHRY and CDR2 SYGVKD. This CDR3 region has 16 residues.

The V gene is TRBV19, the J gene TRBJ1-1; a possible D gene is TRBD1 (5 bases). V was trimmed by 5 bases and J by 3 bases, leaving 19 bases between them. This CDR3 has 16 amino acids. Per the germline V gene, CDR1 is LNHDA and CDR2 is SQIVND (reference sequence). CDR3 bases: TGTGCCAGTAGTGCGTTTATGAGGGGCGAGGACACTGAAGCTTTCTTT. Protein product: CASSAFMRGEDTEAFF.

For this clone: Other DNA sequences in this specimen translate into the identical CDR3. The chain is built from TRBV19 and TRBJ1-2; D gene unclear. Trimming took off 2 bases at V and 2 bases at J, with 9 bases between the two ends. The germline CDR1 and CDR2 sequences are LNHDA and SQIVND (reference sequence). This CDR3 has 14 amino acids. CDR3 region: CASSISGSNYGYTF. The DNA of the CDR3 is TGTGCCAGTAGTATAAGCGGTTCCAACTATGGCTACACCTTC.

As DNA, the CDR3 is TGTGCCAGAAGCTTGGAAGGGGCTAATAGCAATCAGCCCCAGCATTTT. Amino acid sequence: CARSLEGANSNQPQHF. The chain is built from TRBV5-3 and TRBJ1-5; the D gene is possibly TRBD1 (5 bases). TRBV5-3 qualifies as an ORF whose function is uncertain. CDR3 length equals 16 residues. V was trimmed by 0 bases and J by 0 bases, leaving 10 bases between them.

A few counts support this clone. The chain is built from TRBV7-3 and TRBJ2-1, with D tentatively TRBD1 or TRBD2 (5 bases each). The ends were cut back, 4 bases at V and 7 bases at J, with 14 bases in the middle. This CDR3 is built from 14 residues. From germline, CDR1 is SGHTA and CDR2 FQGTGA. The CDR3 DNA is TGTGCCAGCAGCTCAGGGCTACTAGGGAATGAGCAGTTCTTC. Amino acids: CASSSGLLGNEQFF.

The chain joins TRBV7-9 to TRBJ1-3; D gene ambiguous. This CDR3 contains 13 residues. With 5 bases removed from V and 0 bases from J, the gap between germline ends came to 5 bases. The germline gives CDR1 SEHNR, CDR2 FQNEAQ (reference sequence). The CDR3 DNA reads TGTGCCAGCAGCCAGTTCTCTGGAAACACCATATATTTT. This codes for CASSQFSGNTIYF.

The V call is TRBV19, the J call TRBJ1-2, with a possible D match to TRBD1 (5 bases). The ends were cut back, 5 bases at V and 2 bases at J, with 18 bases in the middle. The CDR3 runs to 16 residues. Germline V gives CDR1 LNHDA, CDR2 SQIVND (reference sequence). Here the CDR3 DNA reads TGTGCCAGTAGTCCCTCTCTCTCGACAGAAAACTATGGCTACACCTTC. Encoded protein: CASSPSLSTENYGYTF.

This chain connects TRBV19 to TRBJ1-2, with D hard to call. Trimming took 4 bases from V and 4 from J, leaving 10 bases between them. The CDR3 is 13 amino acids. Germline values: CDR1 LNHDA, CDR2 SQIVND (reference sequence). CDR3 sequence (DNA): TGTGCCAGTAGTAGAGACACATCCTATGGCTACACCTTC. This encodes CASSRDTSYGYTF.

This chain connects TRBV6-5 to TRBJ1-1; D may be TRBD1 (5 bases). The CDR3 loop spans 14 amino acids. Germline V gene lookup returns CDR1 MNHEY and CDR2 SVGAGI. Trimming shortened V by 7 bases and J by 1 base, and 13 bases separated the two germline ends. The CDR3 nucleotides read TGTGCCAGCACTCGGGGCGGGACGAACACTGAAGCTTTCTTT. Protein sequence: CASTRGGTNTEAFF.

This clone was counted a single time. This chain joins TRBV5-1 and TRBJ1-1; a weak D match, TRBD1 (6 bases). Trimming removed 0 bases from V and 5 bases from J, with 11 bases in between. Germline V lookup: CDR1 SGHRS, CDR2 YFSETQ. There are 14 residues in the CDR3. CDR3 bases: TGCGCCAGCAGCTTGGAGGGGGGCTGGACTGAAGCTTTCTTT. It specifies CASSLEGGWTEAFF.

This chain uses TRBV5-4 with TRBJ2-1; D is tentatively TRBD1 or TRBD2 (5 bases each). CDR3 length equals 15 residues. Germline V gene data show CDR1 as SGHNT and CDR2 as YYREEE (reference sequence). The ends were cut back, 5 bases at V and 7 bases at J, with 19 bases in the middle. CDR3 nucleotide sequence: TGTGCCAGCAGGACGAGGGGTAGCGCTAGGAATGAGCAGTTCTTC. It codes for CASRTRGSARNEQFF.

V is TRBV4-1 and J is TRBJ2-1; TRBD2 aligns across 12 bases. Germline V gene sequence: CDR1 MGHRA, CDR2 YSYEKL. V lost 0 bases to trimming and J lost 8 bases; unmatched junction nucleotides: 5. This CDR3 has 16 amino acids. CDR3 sequence reads: CASSQDLAGGPYEQFF. CDR3 coding DNA: TGCGCCAGCAGCCAAGACCTAGCGGGGGGGCCCTATGAGCAGTTCTTC.

The chain is built from TRBV5-6 and TRBJ1-2; 7 bases match TRBD1. The germline V gene has CDR1 SGHDT and CDR2 YYEEEE. Germline trimming cut 5 bases from V and 6 bases from J; bases unmatched to any gene: 10. The CDR3 runs to 14 residues. CDR3 in amino acids: CASSRETGKDGYTF. The CDR3 region has the DNA TGTGCCAGCAGTCGTGAGACAGGGAAGGATGGCTACACCTTC.

The CDR3 protein is CASSFTANYGYTF. In nucleotides, the CDR3 is TGTGCCAGCAGTTTTACGGCTAACTATGGCTACACCTTC. This chain joins TRBV6-5 and TRBJ1-2; unclear D gene. The germline CDR1 and CDR2 sequences are MNHEY and SVGAGI. V gave up 4 bases and J gave up 0 bases, with 6 bases separating them. The CDR3 is made up of 13 amino acids.

This sequence joins TRBV11-2 and TRBJ1-4; unclear D gene. CDR1 is SGHAT and CDR2 is FQNNGV in the germline V gene. CDR3 length: 14 amino acids. V was trimmed by 6 bases and J by 5 bases, leaving 13 bases between them. The CDR3, as DNA: TGTGCCAGCAGGCGACCAGCAAGGAATGAAAAACTGTTTTTT. Translated: CASRRPARNEKLFF.